Below are 16 T cell receptor beta chains sequenced from a single sample in a study of cytomegalovirus exposure and HLA in healthy donors. Vbeta (60) and Jbeta (13) primers were used in the PCR. Generated by immunoSEQ multiplex PCR, the TCRdb table keeps only in-frame clones and is missing some. The repertoire holds about 160,000 clones, 84% seen once, with around 1% in the top ten. Sequenced sample: PBMCs. All receptors come from a man aged 25 to 40 in good health and CMV-seronegative.

The chain carries TRBV27 and TRBJ2-1; D not certain. Germline V CDR1 and CDR2: MNHEY, SMNVEV (reference sequence). The V and J ends lost 2 bases and 8 bases respectively, with 16 bases between them. This CDR3 contains 15 residues. This chain's CDR3 is CASSLVASPTYEQFF. The CDR3 nucleotides are TGTGCCAGCAGTTTAGTGGCTAGTCCTACGTATGAGCAGTTCTTC.

The chain is built from TRBV2 and TRBJ1-2; no clear D. Per the germline V gene, CDR1 is SNHLY and CDR2 is FYNNEI. The CDR3 length is 12 residues. Trimming cost V 6 bases and J 13 bases, with 18 bases left between them. The CDR3 sequence: CASSEVFRWSTF. The CDR3 DNA follows: TGTGCCAGCAGCGAGGTTTTCCGGTGGTCCACCTTC.

This clone has more than one count but fewer than ten. The chain links TRBV7-9 to TRBJ2-4; D is possibly TRBD1 (6 bases). Trimming took off 5 bases at V and 7 bases at J, with 18 bases between the two ends. The V gene's germline CDR1 is SEHNR and CDR2 FQNEAQ (reference sequence). This CDR3 has 15 amino acids. In DNA form, the CDR3 reads TGTGCCAGCAGCCCCCCCCTCACAGGGCCGAACATTCAGTACTTC. As protein: CASSPPLTGPNIQYF.

The chain links TRBV10-2 to TRBJ1-6; tentatively, D is TRBD1 (6 bases). Trimming stripped 2 bases from V and 9 bases from J, with 11 bases between. The germline gives CDR1 WSHSY, CDR2 SAAADI. The CDR3 consists of 14 residues. CDR3 sequence reads: CASSEQGRGSPLHF. The CDR3 DNA sequence: TGCGCCAGCAGTGAGCAGGGGCGAGGTTCACCCCTCCACTTT.

This rearrangement joins TRBV7-2 to TRBJ2-3; 11 bases align to TRBD2. The CDR3 is made up of 16 amino acids. V was pared by 6 bases and J by 1 base, with 6 bases of the junction left unmatched. The germline CDR1 and CDR2 sequences are SGHTA and FQGNSA. In nucleotides, the CDR3 is TGTGCCAGCAGGTCACTAGCGGGAGTACGCACAGATACGCAGTATTTT. Residues: CASRSLAGVRTDTQYF. The entire variable domain, with the rest obtained from reference TRBV7-2 and TRBJ2-3, is as follows: GAGVSQSPSNKVTEKGKDVELRCDPISGHTALYWYRQSLGQGLEFLIYFQGNSAPDKSGLPSDRFSAERTGGSVSTLTIQRTQQEDSAVYLCASRSLAGVRTDTQYFGPGTRLTVL.

The V gene is TRBV4-2, the J gene TRBJ2-7, with 7 bases lining up with TRBD2. The CDR3 has 16 amino acids. Germline V lookup: CDR1 LGHNA, CDR2 YNFKEQ. With 0 bases clipped from V and 3 bases from J, the junction kept 8 bases outside the gene matches. As DNA, the CDR3 is TGTGCCAGCAGCCAAGATCTAGCGGCCCTTCTCTACGAGCAGTACTTC. Translating gives CASSQDLAALLYEQYF.

The chain uses TRBV7-4 and TRBJ1-3; TRBD1 is a possible D gene (6 bases). This CDR3 is built from 17 residues. Germline V CDR1 and CDR2: SGHVT, SQSDAQ. With 2 bases removed from V and 0 bases from J, the gap between germline ends came to 14 bases. Here the CDR3 reads CASSLRNRDHSGNTIYF. CDR3 nucleotides: TGTGCCAGCAGCTTAAGGAACAGGGACCACTCTGGAAACACCATATATTTT.

The chain couples TRBV29-1 to TRBJ2-1; the match to TRBD2 covers 7 bases. The CDR3 spans 14 residues. The junction had 12 bases not matched to a gene; V was cut back by 8 bases and J by 5 bases. Germline V gene sequence: CDR1 SQVTM, CDR2 ANQGSEA. In DNA, the CDR3 is TGCAGCTGGGTCGAGCTAGCGGAAAACAATGAGCAGTTCTTC. This translates into CSWVELAENNEQFF.

This CDR3 is CASSPQFDPGTNYGYTF. DNA of the CDR3: TGTGCCAGCTCACCACAATTTGATCCAGGTACTAACTATGGCTACACCTTC. The chain joins TRBV18 to TRBJ1-2; D not resolved. This CDR3 has 17 amino acids. Trimming took off 1 base at V and 0 bases at J, with 15 bases between the two ends. CDR1 is KGHSH, CDR2 LQKENI, per germline.

This chain joins TRBV27 and TRBJ2-6; 7 nucleotides align to TRBD2. The CDR3 length is 17 residues. Germline V lookup: CDR1 MNHEY, CDR2 SMNVEV (reference sequence). V shed 6 bases and J 4 bases; nucleotides not matched to a gene: 12. This CDR3 reads CASSPTRGVSGANVLTF. CDR3 nucleotides: TGTGCCAGCAGCCCAACCCGGGGGGTGTCCGGGGCCAACGTCCTGACTTTC.

V and J are TRBV15 and TRBJ1-2; 8 nucleotides line up with TRBD1. The V gene's germline CDR1 is LNHNV and CDR2 YYDKDF (reference sequence). V was clipped by 5 bases and J by 4 bases; unmatched bases: 3. The CDR3 contains 13 residues. DNA of the CDR3: TGTGCCACCAGCGTAGGGACAGGCTATGGCTACACCTTC. As protein: CATSVGTGYGYTF.

J is TRBJ1-6 and V is TRBV2; D call uncertain. This CDR3 comprises 13 residues. Germline V gives CDR1 SNHLY, CDR2 FYNNEI. The V end lost 4 bases, the J end lost 10 bases, and 11 bases lay between the germline ends. CDR3 DNA sequence: TGTGCCAGCAGTGGGAGCGGTGACTCACCCCTCCACTTT. It specifies CASSGSGDSPLHF. Drawing the rest from reference TRBV2 and TRBJ1-6, the complete variable domain is EPEVTQTPSHQVTQMGQEVILRCVPISNHLYFYWYRQILGQKVEFLVSFYNNEISEKSEIFDDQFSVERPDGSNFTLKIRSTKLEDSAMYFCASSGSGDSPLHFGNGTRLTVT.

This clone occurred once. This sequence joins TRBV6-5 and TRBJ1-4; TRBD1 agrees at 12 bases. Germline CDR1 MNHEY, CDR2 SVGAGI. This CDR3 spans 13 amino acids. With V trimmed by 8 bases and J by 5 bases, 0 bases remained unmatched. Here the CDR3 DNA reads TGTGCCAGCGGGACAGGGGGCAATGAAAAACTGTTTTTT. Translation: CASGTGGNEKLFF.

This clone was detected a few times. This chain uses TRBV4-2 with TRBJ1-2, with 10 nucleotides matching TRBD1. Germline CDR1 reads LGHNA; CDR2 reads YNFKEQ. The CDR3 is 16 residues long. Losses at the gene ends were 0 bases for V and 4 bases for J; bases not matched to a gene: 5. DNA of the CDR3: TGTGCCAGCAGCCAAGATCCGGGACAGGGGAGCTATGGCTACACCTTC. This codes for CASSQDPGQGSYGYTF.

The rearrangement joins TRBV27 to TRBJ1-2; D unresolved. Germline loops: CDR1 MNHEY, CDR2 SMNVEV (reference sequence). The CDR3 spans 15 residues. Trimming cost V 0 bases and J 1 base, with 9 bases left between them. The CDR3: CASSLSREVNYGYTF. In nucleotides, the CDR3 is TGTGCCAGCAGTTTATCCCGGGAGGTTAACTATGGCTACACCTTC.

This clone was detected once. The chain combines TRBV7-8 with TRBJ2-5, with 9 bases identical to TRBD2. The end of the DNA is better explained by TRBJ2-7, so the J call may be wrong. CDR3 size: 15 residues. CDR1 is SGHVS and CDR2 is FQNEAQ in the germline V gene. CDR3 coding DNA: TGTGCCAGCAGCTTAGACGGAGGACTAGCGTACGAGCAGTACTTC. Translating it yields CASSLDGGLAYEQYF.